These T cell receptor beta chains were read from a single sample in a study of vaccination and CD4 T cells after COVID-19. These receptors have no identified antigens. TCRdb ran MiXCR on the PCR reads and lists one entry per CDR3 protein. Here the sample spans around 12,000 distinct CDR3 sequences, 47% being singletons. The specimen sequenced was CD4+ T cells from blood, cultured in vitro. These receptor sequences come from a human donor who had recovered from COVID-19. The CDR3 runs from the conserved cysteine through the conserved F or W. The D gene is left open where the match is weak. Only some rows state a clone size, as once, few, many or a class for expanded clones.

few	TRBJ2-2	TRBD1	TRBV5-4	CASSPRDRGIGELFF	TGTGCCAGCAGCCCAAGAGACAGGGGGATCGGGGAGCTGTTTTTT
-	TRBJ1-4	TRBD1	TRBV20-1	CSAREQGRREKLFF	TGCAGTGCTAGAGAACAGGGGAGAAGAGAAAAACTGTTTTTT
-	TRBJ2-2	-	TRBV7-3	CASSPRIGGRAGELFF	TGTGCCAGCAGCCCCCGGATCGGGGGGCGGGCCGGGGAGCTGTTTTTT
-	TRBJ2-7	TRBD1	TRBV10-3	CAVRTGQGNEQYF	TGTGCCGTCCGAACCGGACAGGGTAACGAGCAGTACTTC
-	TRBJ2-3	-	TRBV5-1	CASSVQGLTDTQYF	TGCGCCAGCAGCGTGCAGGGGTTAACAGATACGCAGTATTTT
few	TRBJ1-1	-	TRBV7-3	CASSSQGWTEAFF	TGTGCCAGCAGCTCACAGGGCTGGACTGAAGCTTTCTTT
-	TRBJ2-5	TRBD2	TRBV5-1	CASSFGGVGETQYF	TGCGCCAGCAGCTTCGGGGGGGTGGGAGAGACCCAGTACTTC
-	TRBJ2-1	TRBD2	TRBV20-1	CSAREGGPGNEQFF	TGCAGTGCTAGAGAGGGAGGGCCCGGCAATGAGCAGTTCTTC
-	TRBJ1-1	-	TRBV2	CASTDLRDMNTEAFF	TGTGCCAGCACTGACCTAAGAGACATGAACACTGAAGCTTTCTTT
-	TRBJ2-7	-	TRBV11-2	CASSPSRQEAYEQYF	TGTGCCAGCAGCCCCTCGAGGCAGGAAGCCTACGAGCAGTACTTC
-	TRBJ2-7	TRBD1	TRBV6-5	CASSYDRALGEQYF	TGTGCCAGCAGCTACGACAGGGCCTTGGGGGAGCAGTACTTC
few	TRBJ1-2	TRBD1	TRBV2	CASMGTGSMDTF	TGTGCCAGCATGGGGACAGGGAGTATGGACACCTTC
-	TRBJ2-3	TRBD2	TRBV9	CASSVARGLASKDTQYF	TGTGCCAGCAGCGTAGCCAGGGGACTAGCCAGTAAAGATACGCAGTATTTT
-	TRBJ2-2	-	TRBV6-1	CASSGAFDTGELFF	TGTGCCAGCAGTGGAGCGTTCGACACCGGGGAGCTGTTTTTT
-	TRBJ2-1	TRBD2	TRBV29-1	CSVEGGLNNEQFF	TGCAGCGTTGAAGGGGGACTAAACAATGAGCAGTTCTTC
-	TRBJ2-2	TRBD2	TRBV15	CATTPGGSGGNTGELFF	TGTGCCACCACCCCGGGAGGTAGCGGGGGTAACACCGGGGAGCTGTTTTTT
-	TRBJ1-6	TRBD1	TRBV20-1	CSARDPTGSSYNSPLHF	TGCAGTGCTAGAGATCCGACAGGGAGCTCCTATAATTCACCCCTCCACTTT
-	TRBJ2-3	-	TRBV15	CATGGGWTDTQYF	TGTGCCACCGGAGGGGGGTGGACAGATACGCAGTATTTT
few	TRBJ1-2	-	TRBV11-2	CASSLDLNRPDYGYTF	TGTGCCAGCAGCTTAGATTTGAACAGGCCAGACTATGGCTACACCTTC
-	TRBJ2-7	TRBD1	TRBV2	CASRDHRGPFYEQYF	TGTGCCAGCAGGGATCACAGGGGCCCTTTCTACGAGCAGTACTTC
few	TRBJ1-4	-	TRBV7-9	CASSLAAASEKLFF	TGTGCCAGCAGCTTAGCGGCGGCTTCAGAAAAACTGTTTTTT
-	TRBJ2-7	TRBD1	TRBV20-1	CSARQGGGSYEQYF	TGCAGTGCCAGACAGGGGGGGGGCTCCTACGAGCAGTACTTC
few	TRBJ2-5	-	TRBV20-1	CSAIRYQETQYF	TGCAGTGCTATTAGATACCAAGAGACCCAGTACTTC
-	TRBJ2-2	TRBD2	TRBV20-1	CSASARGGTGELFF	TGCAGTGCTAGCGCGCGGGGGGGAACCGGGGAGCTGTTTTTT
-	TRBJ1-2	-	TRBV6-1	CASSEASAGNYGYTF	TGTGCCAGCAGTGAAGCAAGTGCAGGAAACTATGGCTACACCTTC
-	TRBJ1-6	-	TRBV2	CASSESWGIGSPLHF	TGTGCCAGCAGTGAATCATGGGGGATCGGTTCACCCCTCCACTTT
-	TRBJ2-5	-	TRBV11-2	CASSPRSYREAQETQYF	TGTGCCAGCAGCCCCAGAAGTTACAGGGAAGCACAAGAGACCCAGTACTTC
few	TRBJ1-4	-	TRBV5-1	CASSLYGSNEKLFF	TGCGCCAGCAGCTTGTACGGGTCTAATGAAAAACTGTTTTTT
-	TRBJ2-3	TRBD2	TRBV11-3	CASSLTSGSDTQYF	TGTGCCAGCAGCTTGACTAGCGGCTCGGATACGCAGTATTTT
-	TRBJ2-1	-	TRBV6-2/TRBV6-3	CASTRLNEQFF	TGTGCCAGCACTAGGCTCAATGAGCAGTTCTTC
few	TRBJ1-6	-	TRBV6-1	CASRQRGQGVQISPLHF	TGTGCCAGCCGACAACGCGGGCAGGGTGTTCAGATTTCACCCCTCCACTTT
-	TRBJ2-1	-	TRBV7-2	CASSPTAFRTAHNEQFF	TGTGCCAGCAGCCCGACCGCTTTTCGGACAGCGCACAATGAGCAGTTCTTC
-	TRBJ2-7	-	TRBV28	CASSSPPAGAGEQYF	TGTGCCAGCAGTTCCCCCCCGGCAGGGGCGGGCGAGCAGTACTTC
-	TRBJ1-1	TRBD1	TRBV6-5	CASSSGGTKNTEAFF	TGTGCCAGCAGTTCAGGGGGGACAAAGAACACTGAAGCTTTCTTT
few	TRBJ2-1	-	TRBV5-4	CAVGNGGSSEQFF	TGTGCCGTAGGAAACGGGGGTTCCAGTGAGCAGTTCTTC
-	TRBJ1-2	-	TRBV28	CASSYNNNQFGYTF	TGTGCCAGCAGCTATAATAACAACCAGTTCGGCTACACCTTC
-	TRBJ2-7	TRBD2	TRBV5-1	CASSPHLSGLAGDTYEQYF	TGCGCCAGCAGCCCCCACCTCTCGGGACTAGCGGGCGACACCTACGAGCAGTACTTC
-	TRBJ2-2	-	TRBV5-1	CASSLFGVNTGELFF	TGCGCCAGCAGCTTGTTCGGGGTTAACACCGGGGAGCTGTTTTTT
-	TRBJ2-2	TRBD1	TRBV7-9	CASSLSRGSGTGELFF	TGTGCCAGCAGCTTAAGCAGGGGGTCGGGCACCGGGGAGCTGTTTTTT
few	TRBJ2-1	TRBD1	TRBV7-2	CASSLEGQAYNEQFF	TGTGCCAGCAGCTTAGAGGGACAGGCCTACAATGAGCAGTTCTTC
-	TRBJ1-5	-	TRBV30	CAKEGSPQHF	TGTGCCAAAGAAGGATCGCCCCAGCATTTT
-	TRBJ1-6	-	TRBV7-9	CASSYSDRPNSPLHF	TGTGCCAGCAGCTACTCCGACAGGCCGAATTCACCCCTCCACTTT
-	TRBJ2-1	-	TRBV18	CASSPMTSDEQFF	TGTGCCAGCTCCCCAATGACTTCGGATGAGCAGTTCTTC
few	TRBJ1-6	-	TRBV7-3	CASSPRGDYNSPLHF	TGTGCCAGCAGCCCCAGGGGAGATTACAATTCACCCCTCCACTTT
-	TRBJ2-1	-	TRBV11-2	CASSLGPNNEQFF	TGTGCCAGCAGCTTAGGTCCCAACAATGAGCAGTTCTTC